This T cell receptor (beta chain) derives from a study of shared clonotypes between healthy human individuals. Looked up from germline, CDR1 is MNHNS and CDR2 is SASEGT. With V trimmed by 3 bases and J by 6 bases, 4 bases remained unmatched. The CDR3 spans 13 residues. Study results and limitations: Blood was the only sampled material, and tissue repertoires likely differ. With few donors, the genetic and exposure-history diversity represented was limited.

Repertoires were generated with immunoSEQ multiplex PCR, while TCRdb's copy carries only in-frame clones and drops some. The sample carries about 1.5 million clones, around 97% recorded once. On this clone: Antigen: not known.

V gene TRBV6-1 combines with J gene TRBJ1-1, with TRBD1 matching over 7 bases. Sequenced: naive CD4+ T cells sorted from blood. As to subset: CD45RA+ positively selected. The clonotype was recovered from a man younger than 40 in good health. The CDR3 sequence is CASSETGPSEAFF. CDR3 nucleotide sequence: TGTGCCAGCAGTGAGACAGGGCCCTCTGAAGCTTTCTTT.